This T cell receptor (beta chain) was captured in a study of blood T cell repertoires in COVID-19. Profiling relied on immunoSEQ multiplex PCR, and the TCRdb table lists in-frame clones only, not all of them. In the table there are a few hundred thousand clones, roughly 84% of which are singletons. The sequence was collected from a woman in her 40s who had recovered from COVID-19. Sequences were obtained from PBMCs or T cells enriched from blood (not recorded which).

Written as DNA, the CDR3 is TGTGCCAGCAGCTTAGAGGCGGCTAGCGGGAGGCTGAAGGAGCAGTACTTC. Translated: CASSLEAASGRLKEQYF. The rearrangement uses TRBV7-2 and TRBJ2-7; 11 nucleotides match TRBD2. Germline CDR1 and CDR2: SGHTA and FQGNSA. J gave up 7 bases and V 1 base, and 12 bases lay outside the gene matches. The CDR3 covers 17 residues.